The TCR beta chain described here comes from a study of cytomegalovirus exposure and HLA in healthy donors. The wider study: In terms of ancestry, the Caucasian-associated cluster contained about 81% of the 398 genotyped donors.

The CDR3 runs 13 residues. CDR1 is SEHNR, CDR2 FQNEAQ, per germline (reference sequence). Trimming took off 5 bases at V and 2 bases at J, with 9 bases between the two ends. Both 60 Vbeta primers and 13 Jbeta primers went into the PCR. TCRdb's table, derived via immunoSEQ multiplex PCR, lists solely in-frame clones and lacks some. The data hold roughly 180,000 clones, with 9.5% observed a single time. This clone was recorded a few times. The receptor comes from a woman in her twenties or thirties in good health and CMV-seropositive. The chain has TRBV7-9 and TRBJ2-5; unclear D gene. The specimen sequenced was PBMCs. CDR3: CASSESIQETQYF. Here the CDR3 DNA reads TGTGCCAGCAGCGAAAGCATTCAAGAGACCCAGTACTTC.